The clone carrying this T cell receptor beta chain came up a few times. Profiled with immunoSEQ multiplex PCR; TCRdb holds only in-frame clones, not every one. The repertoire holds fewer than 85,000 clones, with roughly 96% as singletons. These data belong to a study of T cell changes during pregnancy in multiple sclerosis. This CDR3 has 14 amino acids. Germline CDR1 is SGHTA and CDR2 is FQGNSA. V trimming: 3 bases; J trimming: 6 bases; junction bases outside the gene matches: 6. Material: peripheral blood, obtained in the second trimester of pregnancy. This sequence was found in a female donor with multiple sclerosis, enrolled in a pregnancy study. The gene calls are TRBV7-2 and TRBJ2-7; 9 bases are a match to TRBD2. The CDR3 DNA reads TGTGCCAGCAGCTTGGCGGGAGGGCCAGGCGAGCAGTACTTC. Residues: CASSLAGGPGEQYF.